The 20 T cell receptor beta chains presented below share a single source sample, sequenced in a study of glioma-infiltrating T cells. Amplification of TCR alpha and beta CDR3 regions from RNA used iRepertoire nested multiplex PCR. TCRdb ran MiXCR on the multiplex PCR reads and lists one entry per CDR3 protein. The sample contains around 170,000 distinct CDR3 sequences, over 40% of which appear only once. What was sequenced was glioma tissue, nonneoplastic brain tissue, or PBMCs (not recorded which). These receptors all stem from a human donor with low-grade glioma or glioblastoma, undergoing nonglioma brain surgery, or in good health (not recorded which).

This clonotype was counted many times. This chain connects TRBV28 to TRBJ1-5; TRBD1 agrees at 8 bases. Looked up from germline, CDR1 is MDHEN and CDR2 is SYDVKM. The CDR3 spans 12 residues. The V and J ends lost 6 bases and 5 bases, in that order; junction bases with no gene match: 0. CDR3 sequence (DNA): TGTGCCAGCAGGACAGGGGATCAGCCCCAGCATTTT. It encodes CASRTGDQPQHF.

A remark on this clonotype: This CDR3 fails to terminate in the conserved phenylalanine or tryptophan, so it likely reflects a read error. The chain recombines TRBV27 with TRBJ2-6; maybe TRBD2 (5 bases). This CDR3 is 14 amino acids long. CDR1 is MNHEY and CDR2 is SMNVEV in the germline V gene (reference sequence). Here the CDR3 reads CASSSGSGANVLTL. The CDR3 DNA is TGTGCTAGCAGTTCGGGGTCTGGGGCCAACGTCCTGACTTTA.

The chain has TRBV19 and TRBJ2-6; D uncertain. V dropped 8 bases and J dropped 1 base, with 15 bases sitting between them. This CDR3 region has 16 residues. Germline-derived CDR1 and CDR2 are LNHDA and SQIVND (reference sequence). The CDR3 region is CASGRRAESGANVLTF. The CDR3 nucleotides read TGTGCCAGTGGTAGACGCGCGGAGTCTGGGGCCAACGTCCTGACTTTC.

The J gene is TRBJ2-3, the V gene TRBV7-8; unclear D gene. The germline CDR1 and CDR2 sequences are SGHVS and FQNEAQ. The V end was cut by 5 bases, the J end by 2 bases, with 8 bases between. This CDR3 is built from 13 residues. The CDR3 coding sequence is TGTGCCAGCAGCCCCAGTGTCACAGATACGCAGTATTTT. Amino acids: CASSPSVTDTQYF. Looking up the rest from reference TRBV7-8 and TRBJ2-3 gives the full variable domain: GAGVSQSPRYKVAKRGQDVALRCDPISGHVSLFWYQQALGQGPEFLTYFQNEAQLDKSGLPSDRFFAERPEGSVSTLKIQRTQQEDSAVYLCASSPSVTDTQYFGPGTRLTVL.

The V and J genes are TRBV30 and TRBJ1-1; D is unclear. Germline values: CDR1 GTSNPN, CDR2 SVGIG (reference sequence). The CDR3 contains 11 residues. V shed 0 bases and J shed 8 bases, with 7 bases lying between them. Written as DNA, the CDR3 is TGTGCCTGGAGTGTTCTAGAGGAAGCTTTCTTT. Protein: CAWSVLEEAFF.

The J gene is TRBJ2-5, the V gene TRBV18; D is ambiguous. Germline CDR1 is KGHSH and CDR2 is LQKENI. The length of the CDR3 is 13 residues. Trimming stripped 1 base from V and 4 bases from J, with 7 bases between. The CDR3 nucleotides read TGTGCCAGCTCACCACAGGTCCGAGAGACCCAGTACTTC. Protein product: CASSPQVRETQYF.

Only a few counts were recorded for this clonotype. Since the CDR3 does not end with the conserved phenylalanine or tryptophan, this likely comes from a read error. The chain carries TRBV20-1 and TRBJ2-1; 12 bases fit TRBD2. The CDR3 contains 14 residues. Germline V gene data show CDR1 as DFQATT and CDR2 as SNEGSKA (reference sequence). V was clipped by 6 bases and J by 9 bases; unmatched bases: 9. For the CDR3, the DNA is TGCAGTGCCCAATCGACTAGCGGGAGAGGTGAGCAGTTCCTC. Translation gives CSAQSTSGRGEQFL.

The rearrangement uses TRBV5-1 and TRBJ1-1; no firm D call. Germline loops: CDR1 SGHRS, CDR2 YFSETQ. V was trimmed by 2 bases and J by 1 base, leaving 9 bases between them. This CDR3 has 14 residues. This chain's CDR3 is CASSFVGGNTEAFF. The CDR3 DNA follows: TGCGCCAGCAGCTTTGTTGGTGGGAACACTGAAGCTTTCTTT. Together with reference TRBV5-1 and TRBJ1-1, the CDR3 gives the full variable domain: KAGVTQTPRYLIKTRGQQVTLSCSPISGHRSVSWYQQTPGQGLQFLFEYFSETQRNKGNFPGRFSGRQFSNSRSEMNVSTLELGDSALYLCASSFVGGNTEAFFGQGTRLTVV.

This clonotype was recorded many times. The genes are TRBV7-6 and TRBJ2-1, with TRBD2 matching 7 bases. J gave up 2 bases and V 4 bases, and 5 bases lay outside the gene matches. This CDR3 has 15 residues. CDR1 and CDR2 (germline): SGHVS, FNYEAQ. In DNA, the CDR3 is TGTGCCAGCAGCTCGGAGGCGGGAGCCTACAATGAGCAGTTCTTC. Translated: CASSSEAGAYNEQFF.

This clonotype was picked up a small number of times. This sequence joins TRBV19 and TRBJ2-1; D unclear. Germline values: CDR1 LNHDA, CDR2 SQIVND (reference sequence). This CDR3 has 15 amino acids. The V and J ends lost 5 bases and 3 bases respectively, with 14 bases between them. The CDR3 here is CASSSNPPVYNEQFF. The CDR3 region has the DNA TGTGCCAGTAGTTCCAACCCGCCGGTCTACAATGAGCAGTTCTTC.

This clonotype was seen a few times. The V gene is TRBV2, the J gene TRBJ2-4, with D unclear. The CDR3 is made up of 14 amino acids. Per the germline V gene, CDR1 is SNHLY and CDR2 is FYNNEI. V was trimmed by 3 bases and J by 0 bases, leaving 6 bases between them. This chain's CDR3 is CASSDRIAKNIQYF. In nucleotides, the CDR3 is TGTGCCAGCAGTGACCGGATAGCCAAAAACATTCAGTACTTC.

This clonotype was found once. A much larger clonotype is one base distant, so this may be a read error. The gene calls are TRBV4-1 and TRBJ2-3; 7 nucleotides line up with TRBD1. The CDR3 is 14 amino acids. Per the germline V gene, CDR1 is MGHRA and CDR2 is YSYEKL. Trimming took 10 bases from V and 4 from J; bases not matched to a gene: 11. The CDR3 DNA reads as TGCGCCAACGGACAGGAGCTCCATCCAGATACGCAGTATTTT. This translates into CANGQELHPDTQYF.

This clonotype was observed many times. This chain connects TRBV28 to TRBJ2-7, with 9 positions matching TRBD1. Per the germline V gene, CDR1 is MDHEN and CDR2 is SYDVKM. The CDR3 spans 16 residues. The ends lost 6 bases at V and 3 bases at J; junction bases unmatched: 12. CDR3 sequence (DNA): TGTGCCAGCAGCTCCCGGCACTGGGGACAGGGCTACGAGCAGTACTTC. Translated: CASSSRHWGQGYEQYF.

This clonotype occurred a few times. This may arise from a read error, as a much more abundant clone is one base away. The rearrangement links TRBV7-9 to TRBJ1-6; D remains ambiguous. The CDR3 loop spans 12 amino acids. With 6 bases removed from V and 10 bases from J, the gap between germline ends came to 10 bases. Looked up from germline, CDR1 is SEHNR and CDR2 is FQNEAQ (reference sequence). CDR3 loop: CASSLGRSPLHF. CDR3 nucleotide sequence: TGTGCCAGCAGTTTGGGCAGATCACCCCTCCACTTT.

Concerning this clonotype itself: Its ends do not fully match the called genes, so a read error is possible. The genes are TRBV19 and TRBJ2-7, with D unresolved. The CDR3 consists of 13 residues. Per germline, CDR1 LNHDA and CDR2 SQIVND (reference sequence). Here the CDR3 reads CASSPSEGYEKYF. Here the CDR3 DNA reads TGTGCCAGTAGTCCCTCCGAAGGCTACGAGAAGTACTTC.

A note on this clonotype: A read error may be the cause here, since a much bigger clone is one base away. V usage is TRBV7-8 and J usage is TRBJ1-1, with D tentatively TRBD1 (6 bases). This CDR3 spans 14 amino acids. The V end was cut by 5 bases, the J end by 8 bases, with 18 bases between. Per the germline V gene, CDR1 is SGHVS and CDR2 is FQNEAQ. CDR3 nucleotide sequence: TGTGCCAGCAGCGTCTACAGGGTCGGGGCAGAAGCTTTCTTT. The encoded protein is CASSVYRVGAEAFF.

The chain employs TRBV6-1 and TRBJ2-1; TRBD2 is a possible D gene (5 bases). This CDR3 comprises 16 residues. From germline, CDR1 is MNHNS and CDR2 SASEGT. Trimming took 3 bases from V and 0 from J, leaving 12 bases between them. The CDR3, as DNA: TGTGCCAGCAGTGAGCGGGTGGGGAGCTCCTACAATGAGCAGTTCTTC. Residues: CASSERVGSSYNEQFF.

Comments on this clonotype: Mismatch with germline at one junction end may stem from a read error. The chain employs TRBV4-1 and TRBJ1-4; D perhaps matches TRBD1 (6 bases). Germline CDR1 and CDR2: MGHRA and YSYEKL. The CDR3 has 14 residues. The CDR3 region is CASSQGGANEKLFF. CDR3 nucleotides: TGCGCCAGCAGTCAAGGGGGGGCTAATGAAAAACTGTTTTTT.

This clonotype was seen ten or more times. The chain combines TRBV2 with TRBJ2-2, with unresolved D. The CDR3 spans 12 residues. Per the germline V gene, CDR1 is SNHLY and CDR2 is FYNNEI. With 0 bases removed from V and 6 bases from J, the gap between germline ends came to 2 bases. CDR3 protein: CASSEAAGELFF. The CDR3 DNA is TGTGCCAGCAGTGAAGCGGCCGGGGAGCTGTTTTTT.

This clonotype was recorded at least ten times. This chain connects TRBV6-1 to TRBJ2-7; D gene uncertain. Germline V gives CDR1 MNHNS, CDR2 SASEGT. This CDR3 region has 13 residues. V lost 8 bases, J lost 9 bases, and 20 bases lay in between. In DNA, the CDR3 is TGTGCCAGCGATGACCTACTGGGTGAGGTGCAGTACTTC. As protein: CASDDLLGEVQYF.